Here is one T cell receptor beta chain with its context. Its cognate antigen is unknown. Sequence data for DNA of cultured CD4+ T cells were generated by the Oncomine TCR Beta short-read assay. MiXCR was run by TCRdb on the PCR reads, yielding one entry per CDR3 protein. Of about 20,000 distinct CDR3 sequences listed, 38% were seen once; the top ten hold roughly 20%. The source of the sample is a study of vaccination and CD4 T cells after COVID-19. Study at large: The study drew post-COVID samples a median roughly 100 days after diagnosis (range 35 to 161).

Treatment of the sample: 10-day PBMC culture with coronavirus spike peptide pools or control peptides (ViraFEST assay). The sequence was collected from a human donor who received a COVID-19 vaccine. The sequencing used CD4+ T cells from blood, cultured in vitro, collected before SARS-CoV-2 vaccination.

CDR3 sequence (DNA): TGTGCCAGCAGGCAACGTACAGGGGGCTTCGATGGCTACACCTTC. It is translated as CASRQRTGGFDGYTF. The chain is built from TRBV7-2 and TRBJ1-2; 9 nucleotides align to TRBD1. Germline CDR1 reads SGHTA; CDR2 reads FQGNSA. J gave up 6 bases and V 6 bases, and 11 bases lay outside the gene matches. CDR3 size: 15 residues.